These 12 T cell receptor beta chains share one sample of origin, sequenced in a study of cytomegalovirus exposure and HLA in healthy donors. Amplification used 60 Vbeta primers and 13 Jbeta primers. This table comes from immunoSEQ multiplex PCR, and its TCRdb copy is limited to in-frame clones, with some not included. The specimen's table records about 200,000 clones. Sequenced material: PBMCs. All receptors derive from a girl aged 2 to 10 in good health and CMV-seropositive.

This chain uses TRBV27 with TRBJ2-7; 10 bases are shared with TRBD1. Germline CDR1 is MNHEY and CDR2 is SMNVEV (reference sequence). V dropped 6 bases and J dropped 1; count of bases not matched to a gene: 6. The CDR3 consists of 15 residues. DNA for the CDR3: TGTGCCAGCAGCGAGGGACAGGGGATTTCCTACGAGCAGTACTTC. Its translation: CASSEGQGISYEQYF.

The chain employs TRBV2 and TRBJ2-1; a weak D match, TRBD1 (6 bases). Germline CDR1 is SNHLY and CDR2 is FYNNEI. The CDR3 consists of 13 residues. Trimming pared 5 bases from V and 4 bases from J, leaving 9 bases between. Here the CDR3 DNA reads TGTGCCAGCAGTAGTACAGGGTACAATGAGCAGTTCTTC. Translating gives CASSSTGYNEQFF.

The chain is built from TRBV27 and TRBJ1-4, with D possibly being TRBD1 (6 bases). There are 15 residues in the CDR3. Germline CDR1 is MNHEY and CDR2 is SMNVEV (reference sequence). V lost 5 bases to trimming and J lost 4 bases, with 14 bases between them. Here the CDR3 reads CASSPTGFLNEKLFF. In DNA, the CDR3 is TGTGCCAGCAGTCCCACAGGGTTTCTTAATGAAAAACTGTTTTTT.

DNA of the CDR3: TGTGCCATCAGGGGGGACAGCCCGAACACCGGGGAGCTGTTTTTT. Translation: CAIRGDSPNTGELFF. The rearrangement links TRBV10-3 to TRBJ2-2, with 7 bases identical to TRBD1. Germline CDR1 reads ENHRY; CDR2 reads SYGVKD. The CDR3 extends over 15 amino acids. V gave up 6 bases and J gave up 0 bases; unmatched junction bases: 4.

This chain links TRBV6-5 with TRBJ2-1; no definite D call. The CDR3 covers 13 residues. Germline CDR1 is MNHEY and CDR2 is SVGAGI. V was cut by 0 bases and J by 2 bases, with 2 bases left in between. Here the CDR3 DNA reads TGTGCCAGCAGTTACTCCGCCTACAATGAGCAGTTCTTC. This encodes CASSYSAYNEQFF.

For the CDR3, the DNA is TGTGCCAGCAGCAAAAAAAACCGCGGCCTAGGCACAGATACGCAGTATTTT. Amino acids: CASSKKNRGLGTDTQYF. V gene TRBV27 combines with J gene TRBJ2-3; D remains ambiguous. The CDR3 extends over 17 amino acids. V gave up 6 bases and J gave up 1 base, with 20 bases separating them. Germline lookup yields CDR1 MNHEY and CDR2 SMNVEV (reference sequence).

The chain couples TRBV5-1 to TRBJ1-1; D is uncertain. Germline CDR1 SGHRS, CDR2 YFSETQ. The CDR3 contains 14 residues. Trimming took 5 bases from V and 3 from J, leaving 14 bases between them. CDR3: CASRRVSLDTEAFF. CDR3 DNA: TGCGCCAGCAGGCGGGTTTCCCTTGACACTGAAGCTTTCTTT.

V gene TRBV28 combines with J gene TRBJ2-5; D is undetermined. The CDR3 contains 14 residues. The germline V and J ends were trimmed by 2 bases and 5 bases, with 12 bases remaining between them. Per the germline V gene, CDR1 is MDHEN and CDR2 is SYDVKM. This CDR3 is CASSLASPAETQYF. For the CDR3, the DNA is TGTGCCAGCAGTTTAGCTAGTCCTGCCGAGACCCAGTACTTC. The variable domain in full, completed from reference TRBV28 and TRBJ2-5, reads DVKVTQSSRYLVKRTGEKVFLECVQDMDHENMFWYRQDPGLGLRLIYFSYDVKMKEKGDIPEGYSVSREKKERFSLILESASTNQTSMYLCASSLASPAETQYFGPGTRLLVL.

This sequence joins TRBV5-6 and TRBJ1-3; the D gene is possibly TRBD1 (5 bases). The CDR3 is 18 residues long. V was shortened by 7 bases and J by 3 bases, with 26 bases between the two germline ends. Germline CDR1 and CDR2: SGHDT and YYEEEE. Here the CDR3 reads CASGRAAGNIVYGNTIYF. DNA of the CDR3: TGTGCCAGCGGCCGGGCTGCAGGGAATATTGTGTATGGAAACACCATATATTTT.

The gene calls are TRBV27 and TRBJ1-1; D unresolved. CDR1 MNHEY and CDR2 SMNVEV come from the germline V gene (reference sequence). This CDR3 has 16 residues. V shed 4 bases and J shed 1 base, with 16 bases lying between them. The CDR3 coding sequence is TGTGCCAGCAGTTCGGTCCTTTTCGGTAGGAACACTGAAGCTTTCTTT. This sequence encodes CASSSVLFGRNTEAFF.

DNA for the CDR3: TGTGCCAGCAGTCCTCCTACAGGGGGCTTTGGGCCCCAGCATTTT. Its protein product is CASSPPTGGFGPQHF. The chain combines TRBV28 with TRBJ1-5, with TRBD1 matching 9 bases. The CDR3 contains 15 residues. The V gene end was trimmed by 5 bases and the J gene end by 9 bases; junction bases not matched to a gene: 11. The germline gives CDR1 MDHEN, CDR2 SYDVKM.

V and J are TRBV21-1 and TRBJ2-7; the D call of TRBD2 is as the table states it, not checked on the DNA. TRBV21-1 is classified as a pseudogene. The CDR3 runs to 13 residues. The CDR3 bases are TGTGCCAGCCCTATGTTGAGCTCCTACGAGCAGTACTTC. Encoded protein: CASPMLSSYEQYF.